These 5 T cell receptor beta chains originate from one sample sequenced in a study of beta chain features in type 1 diabetes. Expressed TCRB transcripts were sequenced because the isolated RNA had all been reverse transcribed beforehand. This table comes from immunoSEQ multiplex PCR, and its TCRdb copy is limited to in-frame clones, with some not included. The table lists 280,000 or so clones, over 14% of them singletons. Study-wide results and limits: When Type 1 diabetes patients were examined, their TCRB CDR3s proved moderately but significantly shorter in all four CD4+ subsets.

Antigen specificity for these receptors is unknown. Sequencing was carried out using naive CD4+ T cells from blood. The receptors stem from a man aged 18 to 30 with type 1 diabetes.

There are a few counts of this clone. The gene calls are TRBV6-5 and TRBJ2-7; TRBD1 agrees at 8 bases. Per the germline V gene, CDR1 is MNHEY and CDR2 is SVGAGI. After removal of 5 bases from V and 1 base from J, the junction contained 7 bases not matched to a gene. CDR3 length: 15 amino acids. CDR3 DNA sequence: TGTGCCAGCAGTCGACAGGGGAACCCGTCCTACGAGCAGTACTTC. This encodes CASSRQGNPSYEQYF.

As to this clone: An end of the junction differs from the germline gene, which may be a read error. DNA for the CDR3: TGTGCCAGCAGTGGTCTAGGGGACAGTGAGAACTTC. This translates into CASSGLGDSENF. The rearrangement links TRBV6-5 to TRBJ2-5; 7 bases map to TRBD1. Germline CDR1 reads MNHEY; CDR2 reads SVGAGI. The CDR3 has 12 residues.

J is TRBJ1-2 and V is TRBV4-1; TRBD1 might be the D (6 bases). Germline CDR1 and CDR2: MGHRA and YSYEKL. Trimming stripped 0 bases from V and 2 bases from J, with 13 bases between. The CDR3 spans 16 residues. The CDR3 DNA is TGCGCCAGCAGCCAAGATTATGAGGGGGTGAACTATGGCTACACCTTC. Protein: CASSQDYEGVNYGYTF.

V usage is TRBV14 and J usage is TRBJ1-1; D may be TRBD1 (5 bases). This CDR3 is 16 amino acids long. Per germline, CDR1 SGHDN and CDR2 FVKESK. V was shortened by 5 bases and J by 1 base, with 17 bases between the two germline ends. The CDR3 DNA reads as TGTGCCAGCAGCATGTTCGGACATCGAGAGAACACTGAAGCTTTCTTT. Protein: CASSMFGHRENTEAFF.

The rearrangement links TRBV30 to TRBJ2-2; the D gene is possibly TRBD1 (6 bases). V shed 2 bases and J shed 1 base, with 8 bases lying between them. Germline lookup yields CDR1 GTSNPN and CDR2 SVGIG (reference sequence). CDR3 length: 14 amino acids. In DNA form, the CDR3 reads TGTGCCTGGAGTAAAGGGGGGAACACCGGGGAGCTGTTTTTT. Amino acid sequence: CAWSKGGNTGELFF.